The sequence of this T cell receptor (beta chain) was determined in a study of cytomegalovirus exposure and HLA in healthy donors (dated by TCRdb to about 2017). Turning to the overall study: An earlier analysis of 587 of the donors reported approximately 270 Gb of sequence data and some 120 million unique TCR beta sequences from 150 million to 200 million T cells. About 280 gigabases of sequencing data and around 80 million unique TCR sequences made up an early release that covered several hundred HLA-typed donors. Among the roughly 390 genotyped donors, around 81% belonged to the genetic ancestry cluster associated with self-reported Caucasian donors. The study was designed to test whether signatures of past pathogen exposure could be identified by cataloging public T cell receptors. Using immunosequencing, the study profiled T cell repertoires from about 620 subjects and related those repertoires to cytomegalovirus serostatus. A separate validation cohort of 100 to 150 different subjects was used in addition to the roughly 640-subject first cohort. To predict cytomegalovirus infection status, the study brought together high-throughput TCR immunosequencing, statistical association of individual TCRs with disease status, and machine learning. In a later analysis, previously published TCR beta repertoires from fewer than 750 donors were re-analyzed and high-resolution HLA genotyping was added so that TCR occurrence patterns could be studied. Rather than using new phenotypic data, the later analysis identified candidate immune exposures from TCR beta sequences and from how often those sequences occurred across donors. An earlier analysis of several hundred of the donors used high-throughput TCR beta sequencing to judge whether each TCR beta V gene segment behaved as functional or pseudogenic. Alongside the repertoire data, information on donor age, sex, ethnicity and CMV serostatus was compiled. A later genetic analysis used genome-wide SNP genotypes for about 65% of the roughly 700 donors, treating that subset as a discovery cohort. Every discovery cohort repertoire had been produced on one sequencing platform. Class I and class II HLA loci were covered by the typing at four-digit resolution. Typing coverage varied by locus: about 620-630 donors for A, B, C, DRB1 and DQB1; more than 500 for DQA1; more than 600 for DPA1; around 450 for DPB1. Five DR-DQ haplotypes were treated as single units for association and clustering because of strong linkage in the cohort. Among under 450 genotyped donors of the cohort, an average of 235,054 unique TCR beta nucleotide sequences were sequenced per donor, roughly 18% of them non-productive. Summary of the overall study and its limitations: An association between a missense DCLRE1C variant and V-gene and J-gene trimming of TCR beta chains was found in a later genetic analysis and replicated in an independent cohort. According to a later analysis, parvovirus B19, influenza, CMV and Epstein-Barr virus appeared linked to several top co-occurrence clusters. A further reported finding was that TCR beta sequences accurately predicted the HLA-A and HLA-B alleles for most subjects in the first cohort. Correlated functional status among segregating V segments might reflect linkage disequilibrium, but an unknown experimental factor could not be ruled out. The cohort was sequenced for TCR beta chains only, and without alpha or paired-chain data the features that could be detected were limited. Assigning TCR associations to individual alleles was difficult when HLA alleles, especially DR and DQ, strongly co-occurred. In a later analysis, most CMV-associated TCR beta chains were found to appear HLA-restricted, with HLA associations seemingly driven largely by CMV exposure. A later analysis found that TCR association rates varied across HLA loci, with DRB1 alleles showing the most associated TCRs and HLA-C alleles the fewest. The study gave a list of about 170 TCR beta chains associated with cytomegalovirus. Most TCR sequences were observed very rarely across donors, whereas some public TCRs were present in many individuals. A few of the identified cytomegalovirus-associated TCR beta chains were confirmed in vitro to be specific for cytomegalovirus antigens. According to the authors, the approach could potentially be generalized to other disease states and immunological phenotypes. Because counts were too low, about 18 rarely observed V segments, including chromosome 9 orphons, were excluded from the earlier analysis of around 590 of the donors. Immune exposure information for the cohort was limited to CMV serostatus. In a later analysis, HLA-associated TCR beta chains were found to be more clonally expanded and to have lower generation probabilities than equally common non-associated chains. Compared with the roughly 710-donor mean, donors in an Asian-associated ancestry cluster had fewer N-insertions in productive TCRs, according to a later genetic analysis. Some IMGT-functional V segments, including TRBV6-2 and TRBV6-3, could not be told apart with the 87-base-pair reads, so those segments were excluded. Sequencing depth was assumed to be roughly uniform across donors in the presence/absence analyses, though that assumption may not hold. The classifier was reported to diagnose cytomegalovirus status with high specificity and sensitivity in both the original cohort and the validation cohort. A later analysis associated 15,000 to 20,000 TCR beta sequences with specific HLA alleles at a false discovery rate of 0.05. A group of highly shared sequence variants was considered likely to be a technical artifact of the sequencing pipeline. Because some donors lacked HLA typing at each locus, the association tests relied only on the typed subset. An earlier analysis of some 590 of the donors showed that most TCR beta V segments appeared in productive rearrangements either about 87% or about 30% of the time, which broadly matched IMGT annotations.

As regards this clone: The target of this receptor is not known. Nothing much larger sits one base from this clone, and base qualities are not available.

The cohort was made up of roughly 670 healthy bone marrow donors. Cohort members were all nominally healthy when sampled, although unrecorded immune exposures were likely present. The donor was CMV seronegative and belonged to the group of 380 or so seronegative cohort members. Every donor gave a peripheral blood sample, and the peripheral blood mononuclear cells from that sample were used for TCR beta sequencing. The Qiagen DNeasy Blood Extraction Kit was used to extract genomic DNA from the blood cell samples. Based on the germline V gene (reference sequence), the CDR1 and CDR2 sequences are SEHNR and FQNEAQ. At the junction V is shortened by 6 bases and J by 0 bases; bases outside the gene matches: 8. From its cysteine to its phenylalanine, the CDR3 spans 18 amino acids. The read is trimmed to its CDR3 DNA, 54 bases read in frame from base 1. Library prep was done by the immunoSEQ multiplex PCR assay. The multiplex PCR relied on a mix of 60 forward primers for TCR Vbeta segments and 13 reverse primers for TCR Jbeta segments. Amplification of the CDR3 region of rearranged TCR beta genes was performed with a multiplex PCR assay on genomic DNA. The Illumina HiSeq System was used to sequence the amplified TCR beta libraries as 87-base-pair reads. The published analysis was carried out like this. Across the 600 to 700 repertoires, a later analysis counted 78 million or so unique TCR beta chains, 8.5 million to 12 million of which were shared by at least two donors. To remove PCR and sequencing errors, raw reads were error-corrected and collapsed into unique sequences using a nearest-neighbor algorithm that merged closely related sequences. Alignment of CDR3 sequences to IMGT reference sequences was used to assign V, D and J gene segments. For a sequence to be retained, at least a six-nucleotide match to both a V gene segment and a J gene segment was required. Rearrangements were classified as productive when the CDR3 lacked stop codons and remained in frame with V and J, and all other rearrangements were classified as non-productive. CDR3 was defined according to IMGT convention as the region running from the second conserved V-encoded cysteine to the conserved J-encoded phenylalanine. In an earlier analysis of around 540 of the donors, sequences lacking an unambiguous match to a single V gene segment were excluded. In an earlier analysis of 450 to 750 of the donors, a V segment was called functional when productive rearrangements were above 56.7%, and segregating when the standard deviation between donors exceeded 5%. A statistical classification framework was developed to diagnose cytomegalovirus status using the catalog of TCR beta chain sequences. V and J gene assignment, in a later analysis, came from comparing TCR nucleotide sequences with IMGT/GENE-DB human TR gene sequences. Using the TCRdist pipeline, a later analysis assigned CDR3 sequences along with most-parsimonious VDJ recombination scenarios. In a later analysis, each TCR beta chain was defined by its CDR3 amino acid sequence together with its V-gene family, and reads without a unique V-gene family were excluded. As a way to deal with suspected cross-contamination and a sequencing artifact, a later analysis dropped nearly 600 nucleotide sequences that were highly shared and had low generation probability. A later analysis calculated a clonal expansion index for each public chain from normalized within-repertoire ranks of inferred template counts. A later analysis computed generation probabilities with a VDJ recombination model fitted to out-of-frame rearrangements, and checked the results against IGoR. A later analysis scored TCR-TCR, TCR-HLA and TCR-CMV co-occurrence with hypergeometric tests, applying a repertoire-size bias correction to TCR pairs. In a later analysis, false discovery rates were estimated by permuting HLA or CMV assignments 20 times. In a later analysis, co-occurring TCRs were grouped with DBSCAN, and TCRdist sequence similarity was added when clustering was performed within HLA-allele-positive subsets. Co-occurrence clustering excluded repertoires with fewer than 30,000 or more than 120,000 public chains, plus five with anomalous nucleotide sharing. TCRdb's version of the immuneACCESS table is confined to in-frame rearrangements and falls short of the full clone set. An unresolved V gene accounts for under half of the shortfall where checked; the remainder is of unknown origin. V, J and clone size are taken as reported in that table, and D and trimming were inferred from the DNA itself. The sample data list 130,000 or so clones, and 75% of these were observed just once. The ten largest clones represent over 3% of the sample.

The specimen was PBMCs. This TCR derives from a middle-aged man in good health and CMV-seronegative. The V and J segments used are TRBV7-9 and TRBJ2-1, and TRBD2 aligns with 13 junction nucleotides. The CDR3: CASRDGLAGVHSYNEQFF. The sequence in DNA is TGTGCCAGCAGGGACGGACTAGCGGGGGTCCACTCCTACAATGAGCAGTTCTTC.